The 27 T cell receptor beta chains below all came from one sample that was sequenced in a study of neurological immune-mediated disorders. TCRdb fed the 5' RACE reads into MiXCR, producing one record per CDR3 protein. This table holds almost 85,000 distinct CDR3 sequences, approximately 2.8% found once. Sequences were obtained from PBMCs. Every receptor here comes from a woman aged 30 to 39 with multiple sclerosis.

At least ten counts were recorded for this clonotype. The chain uses TRBV5-1 and TRBJ2-1; a possible D gene is TRBD2 (6 bases). There are 13 residues in the CDR3. The germline V and J ends were trimmed by 4 bases and 5 bases, with 10 bases remaining between them. Looked up from germline, CDR1 is SGHRS and CDR2 is YFSETQ. CDR3 nucleotides: TGCGCCAGCAGCACATTAGCGGACAATGAGCAGTTCTTC. This gives the protein CASSTLADNEQFF.

The table lists this clonotype with many counts. The chain is built from TRBV7-2 and TRBJ2-1; D unresolved. Germline CDR1 is SGHTA and CDR2 is FQGNSA. Trimming removed 1 base from V and 7 bases from J, with 8 bases in between. The CDR3 sequence is 13 residues long. The chain's CDR3 is CASSLGEWNEQFF. In DNA, the CDR3 is TGTGCCAGCAGCTTAGGAGAATGGAATGAGCAGTTCTTC.

This clonotype was recorded at least ten times. The chain couples TRBV30 to TRBJ1-3; the D gene is possibly TRBD1 (5 bases). Germline V gives CDR1 GTSNPN, CDR2 SVGIG (reference sequence). This CDR3 contains 14 residues. V lost 2 bases to trimming and J lost 4 bases, with 12 bases between them. DNA for the CDR3: TGTGCCTGGAGTCTAGGGGAGGACGGAAACACCATATATTTT. It yields the protein CAWSLGEDGNTIYF. The complete variable domain, with remaining parts taken from reference TRBV30 and TRBJ1-3, reads SQTIHQWPATLVQPVGSPLSLECTVEGTSNPNLYWYRQAAGRGLQLLFYSVGIGQISSEVPQNLSASRPQDRQFILSSKKLLLSDSGFYLCAWSLGEDGNTIYFGEGSWLTVV.

There are a few counts of this clonotype. Just one base apart from a much larger clone, this may be a read error. V gene TRBV29-1 combines with J gene TRBJ2-7; D possibly uses TRBD1 or TRBD2 (5 bases each). CDR1 and CDR2 (germline): SQVTM, ANQGSEA. V was clipped by 1 base and J by 3 bases, with 19 bases between them. The CDR3 runs 16 residues. The CDR3 loop is CSVEGVSGKGHYEQYF. In nucleotides, the CDR3 is TGCAGCGTTGAAGGGGTGTCGGGAAAGGGGCACTACGAGCAGTACTTC.

This clonotype came up many times. The rearrangement joins TRBV3-1 to TRBJ1-5, with unresolved D. Germline values: CDR1 LGHDT, CDR2 YNNKEL (reference sequence). Trimming took 6 bases from V and 7 from J, leaving 16 bases between them. The CDR3 is 14 amino acids. The CDR3, as DNA: TGTGCCAGCAGTAAAGCGACGACCTTACAGCCCCAGCATTTT. It encodes CASSKATTLQPQHF.

This clonotype was seen only a few times. The chain recombines TRBV10-3 with TRBJ2-1; tentative D call: TRBD1 (6 bases). V was pared by 3 bases and J by 9 bases, with 21 bases between. The CDR3 runs to 16 residues. The V gene's germline CDR1 is ENHRY and CDR2 SYGVKD. The CDR3 protein is CAISEQGEGSLAEQFF. The CDR3 DNA follows: TGTGCCATCAGTGAACAGGGTGAGGGTTCGTTGGCTGAGCAGTTCTTC.

This clonotype was seen ten or more times. The rearrangement joins TRBV25-1 to TRBJ2-5; D is possibly TRBD2 (6 bases). Trimming took off 6 bases at V and 4 bases at J, with 15 bases between the two ends. Germline loops: CDR1 MGHDK, CDR2 SYGVNS. This CDR3 is built from 14 residues. This chain's CDR3 is CASSGGNPSETQYF. CDR3 DNA sequence: TGTGCCAGCAGCGGCGGGAATCCGTCAGAGACCCAGTACTTC.

This clonotype was observed at least ten times. One end of the junction fails to match germline, which may point to a read error. This sequence joins TRBV7-7 and TRBJ2-2; tentatively, D is TRBD1 (6 bases). In germline, CDR1 is SSHAT, CDR2 FNYEAQ (reference sequence). The CDR3 consists of 15 residues. For the CDR3, the DNA is TGTGCTAGCAGCTTATCACAGGGAAACACCGGGGAGCTGTTTTTT. Its protein is CASSLSQGNTGELFF. Together with reference TRBV7-7 and TRBJ2-2, the CDR3 gives the full variable domain: GAGVSQSPRYKVTKRGQDVTLRCDPISSHATLYWYQQALGQGPEFLTYFNYEAQPDKSGLPSDRFSAERPEGSISTLTIQRTEQRDSAMYRCASSLSQGNTGELFFGEGSRLTVL.

The chain has TRBV7-2 and TRBJ2-3; 8 bases match TRBD1. The germline CDR1 and CDR2 sequences are SGHTA and FQGNSA. Trimming at V came to 4 bases and at J to 6 bases, leaving 6 bases not matched to a gene. The CDR3 consists of 14 residues. CDR3 bases: TGTGCCAGCAGCTACGACAGGGGTGGTGATACGCAGTATTTT. Its protein product is CASSYDRGGDTQYF.

This clonotype was seen at least ten times. The CDR3 sequence is CSVEEGEGVVRYF. DNA for the CDR3: TGCAGCGTTGAAGAAGGTGAGGGAGTCGTGCGGTACTTC. The gene calls are TRBV29-1 and TRBJ2-7; a weak D match, TRBD2 (5 bases). Germline V lookup: CDR1 SQVTM, CDR2 ANQGSEA. With 0 bases removed from V and 12 bases from J, the gap between germline ends came to 18 bases. CDR3 length: 13 amino acids.

At least ten counts were recorded for this clonotype. The CDR3 sequence: CASSFGFTEHYNEQFF. The CDR3 nucleotides read TGTGCCAGCAGCTTTGGATTCACTGAACACTACAATGAGCAGTTCTTC. This rearrangement joins TRBV7-6 to TRBJ2-1; D is unresolved. The CDR3 loop spans 16 amino acids. V gave up 3 bases and J gave up 3 bases, with 15 bases separating them. Germline CDR1 is SGHVS and CDR2 is FNYEAQ. Filled out from reference TRBV7-6 and TRBJ2-1, the complete variable domain reads GAGVSQSPRYKVTKRGQDVALRCDPISGHVSLYWYRQALGQGPEFLTYFNYEAQQDKSGLPNDRFSAERPEGSISTLTIQRTEQRDSAMYRCASSFGFTEHYNEQFFGPGTRLTVL.

This clonotype has ten or more counts. V gene TRBV29-1 combines with J gene TRBJ2-7; D unclear. This CDR3 has 13 residues. Germline-derived CDR1 and CDR2 are SQVTM and ANQGSEA. The V end was cut by 6 bases, the J end by 5 bases, with 17 bases between. This CDR3 reads CSVAGPRLHEQYF. The CDR3, as DNA: TGCAGCGTAGCCGGGCCTCGACTCCACGAGCAGTACTTC.

This clonotype was counted ten times or more. The genes are TRBV20-1 and TRBJ1-1; the D is unclear. The germline gives CDR1 DFQATT, CDR2 SNEGSKA (reference sequence). CDR3 size: 14 residues. V dropped 1 base and J dropped 2 bases, with 11 bases sitting between them. In DNA, the CDR3 is TGCAGTGCTAGAGTCCCTACTTCTAACACTGAAGCTTTCTTT. It encodes CSARVPTSNTEAFF.

This clonotype was seen ten or more times. The J gene is TRBJ2-7, the V gene TRBV5-5; 9 bases fit TRBD1. Losses at the gene ends were 3 bases for V and 4 bases for J; bases not matched to a gene: 11. CDR1 SGHKS and CDR2 YYEKEE come from the germline V gene (reference sequence). The CDR3 loop spans 16 amino acids. CDR3 loop: CASSSGGTGYRYEQYF. CDR3 bases: TGTGCCAGCAGCTCTGGAGGGACAGGGTACCGGTACGAGCAGTACTTC.

This clonotype was counted at least ten times. The chain couples TRBV12-3 or TRBV12-4 to TRBJ2-3, with a possible D match to TRBD2 (6 bases). This CDR3 is 12 amino acids long. V lost 7 bases to trimming and J lost 5 bases, with 10 bases between them. Here the CDR3 reads CASTSTRDTQYF. DNA of the CDR3: TGTGCCAGCACCTCGACTAGAGATACGCAGTATTTT.

The sample holds many counts of this clonotype. The chain is built from TRBV20-1 and TRBJ2-2, with D tentatively TRBD1 (6 bases). With 0 bases removed from V and 0 bases from J, the gap between germline ends came to 8 bases. The CDR3 runs 15 residues. Germline values: CDR1 DFQATT, CDR2 SNEGSKA (reference sequence). This CDR3 reads CSAREGQANTGELFF. Written as DNA, the CDR3 is TGCAGTGCTAGAGAGGGACAAGCGAACACCGGGGAGCTGTTTTTT.

This clonotype occurred many times. CDR3 DNA: TGTGCCAGCAGTGCGGCTAACACTGAAGCTTTCTTT. Translated, it gives CASSAANTEAFF. The chain combines TRBV7-9 with TRBJ1-1; D ambiguous. The CDR3 runs to 12 residues. Germline V CDR1 and CDR2: SEHNR, FQNEAQ (reference sequence). Trimming left V 6 bases short and J 2 bases short, with 7 bases between.

There are many counts of this clonotype. The chain couples TRBV5-1 to TRBJ2-7; D unresolved. Deletions cut 4 bases from V and 2 bases from J, with 16 bases between. The CDR3 runs 15 residues. Germline CDR1 reads SGHRS; CDR2 reads YFSETQ. The CDR3: CASSTPGPGAYEQYF. The DNA of the CDR3 is TGCGCCAGCAGCACCCCGGGCCCCGGCGCCTACGAGCAGTACTTC.

This clonotype was seen more than once but under ten times. Given a much more abundant clone one base away, this may be a read error. The rearrangement uses TRBV12-3 or TRBV12-4 and TRBJ2-5; 7 bases are a match to TRBD1. V trimming: 6 bases; J trimming: 3 bases; junction bases outside the gene matches: 7. This CDR3 comprises 14 residues. CDR3 nucleotide sequence: TGTGCCAGCAGCCGAGGACAGGCCAAAGAGACCCAGTACTTC. The encoded protein is CASSRGQAKETQYF.

At least ten counts were recorded for this clonotype. The chain is built from TRBV7-2 and TRBJ2-5, with a possible D match to TRBD1 (6 bases). Trimming took off 6 bases at V and 1 base at J, with 9 bases between the two ends. This CDR3 has 13 residues. Germline loops: CDR1 SGHTA, CDR2 FQGNSA. In DNA form, the CDR3 reads TGTGCCAGCAGTCAGGGGTCCCAAGAGACCCAGTACTTC. Translated: CASSQGSQETQYF.

This clonotype was found many times. This chain connects TRBV28 to TRBJ1-2, with a tentative D call TRBD1 (6 bases). The CDR3 runs to 14 residues. CDR1 is MDHEN, CDR2 SYDVKM, per germline. V dropped 5 bases and J dropped 8 bases, with 18 bases sitting between them. The chain's CDR3 is CASSPPTQGGGYTF. CDR3 coding DNA: TGTGCCAGCAGTCCACCAACACAGGGTGGGGGCTACACCTTC.

This rearrangement joins TRBV19 to TRBJ1-1; D perhaps matches TRBD1 (5 bases). The germline gives CDR1 LNHDA, CDR2 SQIVND (reference sequence). The germline V and J ends were trimmed by 3 bases and 1 base, with 12 bases remaining between them. CDR3 length: 15 amino acids. The CDR3 sequence is CASSMEGNTNTEAFF. The CDR3 DNA follows: TGTGCCAGTAGTATGGAGGGGAATACGAACACTGAAGCTTTCTTT.

In its sample, this clonotype was seen many times. This chain uses TRBV6-6 with TRBJ1-1; D possibly corresponds to TRBD1 (5 bases). V was cut by 5 bases and J by 1 base, with 11 bases left in between. CDR1 and CDR2 (germline): MNHNY, SVGAGI (reference sequence). The CDR3 contains 14 residues. CDR3 DNA sequence: TGTGCCAGCAGTCTATTTACAGGGAACACTGAAGCTTTCTTT. Encoded protein: CASSLFTGNTEAFF.

This clonotype was counted many times. The rearrangement uses TRBV11-2 and TRBJ2-3; D perhaps matches TRBD2 (5 bases). The CDR3 is made up of 18 amino acids. Per the germline V gene, CDR1 is SGHAT and CDR2 is FQNNGV. With 0 bases removed from V and 1 base from J, the gap between germline ends came to 17 bases. CDR3 sequence (DNA): TGTGCCAGCAGCTTAGAGTCTTTACGGGGATTGCGCACAGATACGCAGTATTTT. It encodes CASSLESLRGLRTDTQYF.

This clonotype was observed many times. The chain is built from TRBV28 and TRBJ1-5, with a tentative D call TRBD1 (5 bases). This CDR3 has 17 amino acids. The V end was cut by 7 bases, the J end by 1 base, with 20 bases between. Germline lookup yields CDR1 MDHEN and CDR2 SYDVKM. CDR3 DNA sequence: TGTGCCAGCATAAACCCCGAGGCAGGGAACAGCAATCAGCCCCAGCATTTT. It encodes CASINPEAGNSNQPQHF.

This clonotype appeared many times. The J gene is TRBJ2-7, the V gene TRBV7-9, with 10 bases matching TRBD2. The CDR3 consists of 16 residues. The germline CDR1 and CDR2 sequences are SEHNR and FQNEAQ (reference sequence). Losses at the gene ends were 8 bases for V and 6 bases for J; bases not matched to a gene: 16. The CDR3 here is CASVASGSGGMIEQYF. Here the CDR3 DNA reads TGTGCCAGCGTGGCTAGCGGGAGTGGTGGGATGATCGAGCAGTACTTC.

This clonotype was recorded many times. V and J are TRBV7-6 and TRBJ2-7; 10 nucleotides match TRBD2. The CDR3 extends over 15 amino acids. The germline CDR1 and CDR2 sequences are SGHVS and FNYEAQ. The junction had 9 bases not matched to a gene; V was cut back by 5 bases and J by 5 bases. CDR3 region: CASSRELAGEHEQYF. The CDR3 DNA follows: TGTGCCAGCAGCCGGGAGCTAGCGGGAGAGCACGAGCAGTACTTC. Variable domain in full (rest from reference TRBV7-6 and TRBJ2-7): GAGVSQSPRYKVTKRGQDVALRCDPISGHVSLYWYRQALGQGPEFLTYFNYEAQQDKSGLPNDRFSAERPEGSISTLTIQRTEQRDSAMYRCASSRELAGEHEQYFGPGTRLTVT.